This note documents a single T cell receptor beta chain sequence. Its antigen specificity is not known. This likely came from a read error, as a far larger clone is one base away. This sample stems from a study of regulatory T cells in long-lasting Graves disease (dated by TCRdb to the early 2020s). About the full investigation: Newly diagnosed Graves' disease patients had taken antithyroid drugs for less than 3 months. A total of about 33 samples underwent TCR sequencing, from roughly 13 patients with persistent Graves' disease and approximately 20 patients with newly diagnosed Graves' disease. Peripheral blood TCR sequencing and RNA sequencing compared persistent Graves' disease patients with newly diagnosed Graves' disease patients. The study was registered as a clinical trial and conducted in China. Paper-wide results and their limitations: As a limitation, the authors acknowledged that the small sample size may reduce accuracy. Sequencing and analysis were limited to the TCR beta chain. The study examined only peripheral blood because the primary lesion, thyroid tissue, could not be accessed. Persistent patients shared more public clonotypes among themselves (around 3,000) than newly diagnosed patients did (roughly 920). Preferential use of TRBV28, TRBJ1-2 and TRBJ2-5 was observed in persistent disease, whereas TRBV20-1 and TRBJ2-1 were favored in newly diagnosed disease. Compared with newly diagnosed patients, patients with persistent Graves' disease had lower TCR Shannon entropy and fewer highly expanded clones, which suggests clonal expansion.

In the paper's terms, the time point label means: newly diagnosed GD, antithyroid drugs for less than 3 months. For both TCR sequencing and RNA sequencing, RNA was extracted from PBMCs using TRIzol. The diagnosis of Graves' disease was made according to American Thyroid Association guidelines. Patients for the study were recruited at an endocrinology department in Xi'an, China. From each patient, roughly 9 milliliters of peripheral blood was collected into an EDTA anticoagulant tube. Ficoll Paque Plus density gradient separation was used to isolate PBMCs, and no further T cell sorting was performed. An Agilent 2100 Bioanalyzer and agarose gel were used to assess RNA quality, and a NanoDrop 2000 was used to measure RNA concentration. V trim: 8 bases; J trim: 1 base; unmatched bases: 16. CDR1 and CDR2 were assigned from the germline V gene as MNHEY and SVGEGT. The CDR3 has 17 amino acids, counting the end cysteine and phenylalanine. The CDR3 DNA has 51 bases and is translated from base 1.

Library preparation employed multiplex PCR. Data came from an Illumina HiSeq 4000. TCR beta libraries were built with iRepertoire HTBI primers and Arm-PCR amplification of CDR3 regions. PCR products were gel purified before sequencing. The original methods were these. A total of under 80 TRBV and about 13 TRBJ segments were identified across samples and were used for gene usage analysis of CDR3 amino acid clonotypes. COPE and FqMerger were used to merge filtered high-quality paired reads into contigs. Contigs were aligned with BLAST to IMGT TRBV, TRBD and TRBJ reference genes, and CDR3 was defined per IMGT. Clonotypes above 0.1% frequency were classified as highly expanded clones. Shannon entropy was used to measure repertoire diversity, and the Gini coefficient was used to measure V-J evenness. Public clonotypes were defined as clonotypes shared by more than one individual. TCRdb trimmed public reads at Q25 via fastp, called clones via MiXCR and kept in-frame beta chains. Rows merge per CDR3 protein into single entries with the most common DNA and genes. The V and J calls were determined by TCRdb, not by the authors. The sample table contains about 330,000 distinct CDR3 sequences; only one count was recorded for 15% to 20% of them. The ten largest account for roughly 21% of the sample.

Separately, the same data were catalogued under a study of T cells in Graves' hyperthyroidism and ophthalmopathy. The second investigation adds: Stable Graves' hyperthyroidism was defined as no progression to ophthalmopathy during 18 months of follow-up. Hyperthyroidism patients were newly diagnosed, had a disease duration of under 2 months, and were aged 18 to 65 years. Any patient with an uncontrolled infection, another autoimmune disease, pregnancy or lactation was excluded. Diagnoses relied on clinical symptoms, serum thyroxine and TRAb, thyroid ultrasound and orbital computed tomography. A first-round RT-PCR of the TCR CDR3 used the HTBI primer set with the Qiagen OneStep RT-PCR kit. Most expanded thyroid clonotypes (frequency above 0.001) were also found in blood, which suggests that blood repertoires may mirror thyroid immune responses. In cross-validation, a model built on a 13 V-J signature told ophthalmopathy apart from stable hyperthyroidism with approximately 91% sensitivity and 81% to 82% specificity, and in testing the same model reached 80%/75%. In validation, the model predicted progression to ophthalmopathy a median of 6.5 months before onset, with about 70% sensitivity and more than 72% specificity. To identify distinguishing TCR V-J signatures, a discovery cohort of some 99 patients was used, comprising 40 to 45 with Graves' ophthalmopathy and around 60 with stable Graves' hyperthyroidism. An independent validation cohort of about 20 hyperthyroidism patients and 17 patients who later progressed to ophthalmopathy tested prospective prediction of ophthalmopathy. For training and testing, the 100 patients in the discovery cohort were randomly divided in a 7:3 ratio. In addition, the study compared T-cell repertoires in thyroid tissue and in blood from six Graves' hyperthyroidism patients. Following sampling, methimazole starting at 30 mg daily was given to hyperthyroidism patients, and high-dose intravenous methylprednisolone was given to ophthalmopathy patients. Libraries were constructed in a second round of multiplex PCR, after which size selection and purification were performed. Sequencing of the libraries was done on an Illumina HiSeq2000 using paired-end 100 bp reads. SOAPnuke was used to process the raw data, throwing out any read that contained adapters or uncalled bases, had a mean Phred below 15, or lacked an exact constant-primer or identifier match. COPE v1.2.5 was used to merge the high-quality paired reads, and each unique nucleotide sequence was defined as a clonotype. MiTCR v1.1 was used to align clonotypes to the IMGT TRBV, TRBD and TRBJ reference segments. The analysis was restricted to V-J combinations with a frequency above 0.0001, which together covered 99% to 99.2% of the repertoires. A TCS score was defined as the ratio between F50 (clonal expansion) and ExV (chaos), using BLOSUM62-based TCRdist between CDR3 peptides within each V-J. Welch's t-statistics and random forest reduced around 510 V-J features to roughly 13, which were used in a naive Bayes classifier (R e1071). No statistical method was used to fix the sample size in advance, and group allocation was not hidden from the investigators. TCR Vbeta CDR3 sequencing of 120 to 150 peripheral blood samples (approximately 44 ophthalmopathy, 70 to 85 hyperthyroidism and some 17 progressor patients) is reported in the paper.

The source was peripheral blood mononuclear cells (PBMCs), collected at new diagnosis, from a patient treated with antithyroid drugs. This clonotype originated in a woman aged 18-29 years with Graves disease. Donor details come from another sample of the same person, matched by shared clones. The chain uses TRBV6-2 or TRBV6-3 and TRBJ2-7, with 8 junctional bases fitting TRBD1. The CDR3 loop reads CASGQAQGVFSSYEQYF. The nucleotides read TGTGCCAGCGGTCAGGCACAGGGGGTTTTTTCGTCCTACGAGCAGTACTTC.